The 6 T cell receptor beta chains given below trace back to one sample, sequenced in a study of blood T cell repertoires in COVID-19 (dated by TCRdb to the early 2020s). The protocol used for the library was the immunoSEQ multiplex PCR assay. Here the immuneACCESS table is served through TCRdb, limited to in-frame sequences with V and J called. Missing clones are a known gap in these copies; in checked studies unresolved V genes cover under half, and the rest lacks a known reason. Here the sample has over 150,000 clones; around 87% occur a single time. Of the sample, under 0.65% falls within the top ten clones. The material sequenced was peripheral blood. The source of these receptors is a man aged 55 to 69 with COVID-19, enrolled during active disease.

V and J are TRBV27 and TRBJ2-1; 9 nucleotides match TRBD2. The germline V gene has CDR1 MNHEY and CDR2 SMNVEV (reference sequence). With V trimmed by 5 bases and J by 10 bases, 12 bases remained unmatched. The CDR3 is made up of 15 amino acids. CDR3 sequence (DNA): TGTGCCAGCAGTATTAATCCTACGCTAGCGGGAGAGCAGTTCTTC. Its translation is CASSINPTLAGEQFF.

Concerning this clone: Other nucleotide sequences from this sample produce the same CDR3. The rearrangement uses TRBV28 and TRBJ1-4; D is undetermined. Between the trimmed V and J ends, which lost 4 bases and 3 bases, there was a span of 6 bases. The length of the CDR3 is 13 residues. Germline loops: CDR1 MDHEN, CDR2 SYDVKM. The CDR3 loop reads CASSSGANEKLFF. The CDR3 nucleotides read TGTGCCAGCAGTTCGGGAGCTAATGAAAAACTGTTTTTT.

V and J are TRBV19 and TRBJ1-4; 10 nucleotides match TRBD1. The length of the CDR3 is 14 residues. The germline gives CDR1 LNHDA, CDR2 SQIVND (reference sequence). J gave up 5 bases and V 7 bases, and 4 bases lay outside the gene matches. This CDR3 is CASMWTGGNEKLFF. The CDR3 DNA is TGTGCCAGTATGTGGACAGGGGGAAATGAAAAACTGTTTTTT.

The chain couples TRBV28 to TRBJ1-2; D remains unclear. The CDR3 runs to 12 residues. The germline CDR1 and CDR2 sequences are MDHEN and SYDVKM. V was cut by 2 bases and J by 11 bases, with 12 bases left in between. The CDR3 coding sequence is TGTGCCAGCAGTTTAGGTACAGCCCCGTACACCTTC. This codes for CASSLGTAPYTF.

The CDR3 nucleotides are TGTGCCATCAGATGGGACAGGAGATATGGCTACACCTTC. As protein: CAIRWDRRYGYTF. The rearrangement uses TRBV10-3 and TRBJ1-2, with 8 bases aligning to TRBD1. Germline CDR1 ENHRY, CDR2 SYGVKD. J was trimmed by 5 bases and V by 6 bases; bases with no gene match: 5. The CDR3 extends over 13 amino acids.

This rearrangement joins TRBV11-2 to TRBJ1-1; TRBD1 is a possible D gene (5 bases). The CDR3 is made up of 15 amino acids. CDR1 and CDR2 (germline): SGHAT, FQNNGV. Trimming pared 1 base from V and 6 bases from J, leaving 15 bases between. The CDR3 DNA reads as TGTGCCAGCAGCTTAGGTCAGGGTGTAATTGCTGAAGCTTTCTTT. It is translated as CASSLGQGVIAEAFF.